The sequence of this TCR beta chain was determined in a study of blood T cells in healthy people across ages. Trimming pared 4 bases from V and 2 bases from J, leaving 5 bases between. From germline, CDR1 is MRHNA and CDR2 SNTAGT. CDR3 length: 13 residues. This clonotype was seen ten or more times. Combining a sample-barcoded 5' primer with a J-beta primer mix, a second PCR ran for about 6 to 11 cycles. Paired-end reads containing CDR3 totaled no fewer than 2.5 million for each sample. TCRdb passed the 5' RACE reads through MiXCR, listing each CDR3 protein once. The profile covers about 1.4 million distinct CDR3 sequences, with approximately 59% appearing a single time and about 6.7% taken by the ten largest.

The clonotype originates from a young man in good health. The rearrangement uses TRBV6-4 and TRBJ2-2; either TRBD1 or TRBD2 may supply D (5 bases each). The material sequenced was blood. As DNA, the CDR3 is TGTGCCAGCAGTGGGGACAACACCGGGGAGCTGTTTTTT. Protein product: CASSGDNTGELFF.